The present T cell receptor beta chain was sequenced within a study of T cells after yellow fever vaccination. Study results and caveats: Abundant clonotypes from the bulk population could get into FACS-sorted repertoires as contaminants.

V was trimmed by 3 bases and J by 9 bases, leaving 21 bases between them. CDR3 length: 15 amino acids. CDR1 is DFQATT, CDR2 SNEGSKA, per germline (reference sequence). This clonotype was counted ten times or more. Its specificity is unknown. Template switching by 5'RACE produced TCR cDNA, adding a universal primer site and UMIs. Via MiXCR, TCRdb re-called the 5' RACE reads, giving one row per CDR3 protein. In the table there are about 340,000 distinct CDR3 sequences, 8.7% of which are singletons. The sequences come from PBMCs, collected on the day of the first yellow fever vaccination. The J gene is TRBJ2-1, the V gene TRBV20-1, with D perhaps TRBD2 (6 bases). The receptor's source is a young man who received the YFV17D yellow fever vaccine. In DNA, the CDR3 is TGCAGTGCTAGGCCTGGAACTAGTGGGAGGTCTGAGCAGTTCTTC. The encoded protein is CSARPGTSGRSEQFF.